The T cell receptor beta chain described here comes from a study of cytomegalovirus exposure and HLA in healthy donors. Study-level information: The study's early data release held about 85 million unique TCRs from HLA-typed donors.

The PCR contained 60 Vbeta and 13 Jbeta primers. Clones were sequenced by immunoSEQ multiplex PCR, and TCRdb holds only the in-frame ones, with some missing. The sample carries about 120,000 clones, around 70% recorded once. The study's findings and limits: It emerged from a later analysis that several of the most significant clusters appeared to be linked to common viral pathogens. Follow-up analysis later connected one missense variant in DCLRE1C with trimming of TCR beta V- and J-genes.

Turning to this clone: The antigen is unknown. Its ends do not fully match the called genes, so a read error is possible.

The CDR3 sequence is 13 residues long. Per the germline V gene, CDR1 is MGHRA and CDR2 is YSYEKL. The sequence was obtained from a woman aged 40 to 49 in good health and CMV-seronegative. Material: PBMCs. The chain uses TRBV4-1 and TRBJ2-3, with TRBD2 identical over 10 bases. The chain's CDR3 is CASSQSERGGLHF. CDR3 sequence (DNA): TGCGCCAGCAGCCAGAGCGAGCGGGGGGGCCTGCATTTT.